What follows describes a single TCR beta chain. This sample was taken from a study of blood T cell repertoires in COVID-19. Overall study context: Researchers got acute and convalescent COVID-19 samples from the United States, Italy and Spain.

Some clones are missing from TCRdb's copy, which holds only in-frame ones; the method was immunoSEQ multiplex PCR. This sample has fewer than 15,000 clones; about 76% occur once, and the top ten carry 40% to 45%. Trimming removed 2 bases from V and 2 bases from J, with 9 bases in between. Germline V gene data show CDR1 as MGHRA and CDR2 as YSYEKL. The CDR3 has 14 residues. The genes are TRBV4-1 and TRBJ1-2; D might be TRBD1 (5 bases). The receptor's source is an elderly woman with acute or convalescent COVID-19. The sequenced sample was peripheral blood. The CDR3, as DNA: TGCGCCAGCAGCCAAAGGGGCGGAAACTATGGCTACACCTTC. This translates into CASSQRGGNYGYTF.